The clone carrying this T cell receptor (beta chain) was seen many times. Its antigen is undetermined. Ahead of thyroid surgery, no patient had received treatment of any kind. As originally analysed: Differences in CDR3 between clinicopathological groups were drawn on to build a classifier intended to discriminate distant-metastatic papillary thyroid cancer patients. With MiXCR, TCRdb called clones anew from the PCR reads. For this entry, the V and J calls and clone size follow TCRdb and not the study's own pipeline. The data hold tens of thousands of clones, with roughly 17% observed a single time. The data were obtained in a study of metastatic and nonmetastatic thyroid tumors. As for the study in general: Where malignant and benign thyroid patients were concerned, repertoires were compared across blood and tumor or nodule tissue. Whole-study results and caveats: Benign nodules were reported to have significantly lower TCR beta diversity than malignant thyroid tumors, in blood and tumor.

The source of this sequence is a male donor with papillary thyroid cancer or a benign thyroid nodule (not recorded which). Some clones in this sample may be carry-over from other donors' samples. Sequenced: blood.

The CDR3 reads CASTDYREMNIQYF. The CDR3 DNA follows: TGTGCCAGCACCGACTACAGGGAAATGAACATTCAGTACTTC. This chain connects TRBV7-9 to TRBJ2-4; tentative D call: TRBD1 (6 bases). From germline, CDR1 is SEHNR and CDR2 FQNEAQ (reference sequence). The CDR3 consists of 14 residues. V lost 7 bases to trimming and J lost 7 bases, with 17 bases between them.